This record covers a single T cell receptor beta chain. Its specificity is unknown. The data are from a study of blood T cells in healthy people across ages. Study-level findings and limits: Fewer expanded clones and more diversity marked long-lived versus aged donors.

Primed by a sample-barcoded 5' primer and a J-beta primer mix, a second PCR proceeded for about 6 to 12 cycles. Each CDR3 protein gets one entry after TCRdb re-called the 5' RACE reads with MiXCR. The sample shows hundreds of thousands of distinct CDR3 sequences, less than 40% of them seen only once. From germline, CDR1 is MNHEY and CDR2 SVGEGT. This CDR3 spans 11 amino acids. V was trimmed by 7 bases and J by 7 bases, leaving 8 bases between them. The sequencing input was blood. The V call is TRBV6-2 or TRBV6-3, the J call TRBJ2-1; no firm D call. The source of this sequence is a woman at least 80 years old in good health. The CDR3 sequence is CASKRWNEQFF. As DNA, the CDR3 is TGTGCCAGCAAGCGTTGGAATGAGCAGTTCTTC.